These T cell receptor beta chains were read from a single sample in a study of Ad26.COV2.S vaccination and SARS-CoV-2 variants. Here immunoSEQ multiplex PCR was the method, and the copy in TCRdb shows in-frame clones only, minus some. The repertoire holds about 400,000 clones, with roughly nine tenths as singletons. Sequenced material: peripheral blood, taken in a trial of Ad26.COV2.S vaccine versus placebo. The receptors originated from a person aged 18 to 59 who received the Ad26.COV2.S COVID-19 vaccine or a placebo. CDR3s leave out the opening cysteine and the closing phenylalanine or tryptophan. Each record gives: CDR3 protein, J gene, V gene.

ASGQGVYTEAF | TRBJ1-1 | TRBV6-5
ASSRQGNQPQH | TRBJ1-5 | TRBV4-1
ASSLALGTSGGTDTQY | TRBJ2-3 | TRBV7-2
ASSTGTGMPPGELF | TRBJ2-2 | TRBV2
ASSDGGISTGELF | TRBJ2-2 | TRBV6-1
ASRTAGGSGANVLT | TRBJ2-6 | TRBV27
ASSPGTGRAGELF | TRBJ2-2 | TRBV3-1/TRBV3-2
ASSLGGTGGFGYT | TRBJ1-2 | TRBV7-9
ASSLVETDGYT | TRBJ1-2 | TRBV7-2
ASSPRAAYNEQF | TRBJ2-1 | TRBV9
AIRKAEQEAF | TRBJ1-1 | TRBV2
ASLKQNEAF | TRBJ1-1 | TRBV19
ASRDSNTGELF | TRBJ2-2 | TRBV6-1
SVRAGPTDTQY | TRBJ2-3 | TRBV29-1
ASSLVTLAGGTDTQY | TRBJ2-3 | TRBV5-8
ASQGQYYGYT | TRBJ1-2 | TRBV12-3/TRBV12-4